Below, 6 T cell receptor beta chains from the same sample are listed, as sequenced in a study of glioma-infiltrating T cells. The iRepertoire nested amplicon-rescue multiplex PCR amplified TCR alpha and beta CDR3s from RNA. TCRdb itself ran the multiplex PCR reads through MiXCR, one entry per CDR3 protein. The repertoire consists of about 130,000 distinct CDR3 sequences, with roughly 20% occurring once and the leading ten covering about 15%. Sequencing input: glioma tissue, nonneoplastic brain tissue, or PBMCs (not recorded which). These receptors were taken from a human donor with low-grade glioma or glioblastoma, undergoing nonglioma brain surgery, or in good health (not recorded which).

Concerning this clonotype: A clone one base away is much larger, so this may be a read error. The chain joins TRBV7-2 to TRBJ1-4, with 9 nucleotides matching TRBD1. J was trimmed by 6 bases and V by 7 bases; bases with no gene match: 6. Germline V gene lookup returns CDR1 SGHTA and CDR2 FQGNSA. This CDR3 has 14 amino acids. The CDR3 region has the DNA TGTGCCAGCATCTACAGGGGGCGTGATGAAAAACTGTTTTTT. The encoded protein is CASIYRGRDEKLFF.

Details on this clonotype: It may be a read error: a sequence one base away is much more abundant. The genes are TRBV6-2 or TRBV6-3 and TRBJ2-7, with TRBD1 matching over 10 bases. The germline CDR1 and CDR2 sequences are MNHEY and SVGEGT. This CDR3 region has 15 residues. This CDR3 is CANSGWDRGSYEQYF. The CDR3, as DNA: TGCGCCAACAGTGGTTGGGACAGGGGCTCCTACGAGCAGTACTTC.

This clonotype was counted at least ten times. The rearrangement links TRBV6-2 or TRBV6-3 to TRBJ2-1, with a tentative D call TRBD1 (6 bases). V dropped 2 bases and J dropped 3 bases, with 32 bases sitting between them. The CDR3 has 22 residues. Germline V gives CDR1 MNHEY, CDR2 SVGEGT. CDR3 coding DNA: TGTGCCAGCAGTTACCCAGGACAGACCCGGACCCTTGAGTCTTTAAACTACAATGAGCAGTTCTTC. Its protein product is CASSYPGQTRTLESLNYNEQFF.

About this clonotype: This could be a read error, since a much larger clone is one nucleotide away. The V and J genes are TRBV19 and TRBJ1-3, with 7 bases that match TRBD1. This CDR3 is 13 amino acids long. Germline loops: CDR1 LNHDA, CDR2 SQIVND (reference sequence). CDR3 amino acids: CASIRQGGNAIYF. For the CDR3, the DNA is TGTGCCAGTATCCGACAGGGTGGAAACGCCATATATTTT.

This clonotype was counted many times. V and J are TRBV7-2 and TRBJ1-2; possibly TRBD1 for D (5 bases). Deletions cut 1 base from V and 3 bases from J, with 15 bases between. The CDR3 contains 16 residues. The V gene's germline CDR1 is SGHTA and CDR2 FQGNSA. CDR3 bases: TGTGCCAGCAGCTTAGACGGAGAGGGGTATGACTATGGCTACACCTTC. Encoded protein: CASSLDGEGYDYGYTF. Supplemented by reference TRBV7-2 and TRBJ1-2, the full variable domain reads GAGVSQSPSNKVTEKGKDVELRCDPISGHTALYWYRQSLGQGLEFLIYFQGNSAPDKSGLPSDRFSAERTGGSVSTLTIQRTQQEDSAVYLCASSLDGEGYDYGYTFGSGTRLTVV.

This clonotype was recorded at least ten times. The CDR3 bases are TGTGCCAGCAGCCGGGGTTCCGCAGAGCAGTTCTTC. Amino acid sequence: CASSRGSAEQFF. This chain uses TRBV7-9 with TRBJ2-1; possibly TRBD2 for D (5 bases). The CDR3 consists of 12 residues. Trimming took 5 bases from V and 10 from J, leaving 12 bases between them. Germline lookup yields CDR1 SEHNR and CDR2 FQNEAQ (reference sequence).